This TCR beta chain was sequenced for a study of cytomegalovirus exposure and HLA in healthy donors (dated by TCRdb to the late 2010s). Context from the whole study: An earlier analysis of some 500 of the donors reported approximately 300 Gb of sequence data and 117 million unique TCR beta sequences from 150 million to 200 million T cells. In a later genetic analysis, genome-wide SNP genotypes for 398 of the 666 donors were used, and that subset was treated as a discovery cohort. Alongside the repertoire data, information on donor age, sex, ethnicity and CMV serostatus was compiled. A separate validation cohort of approximately 130 different subjects was used in addition to the roughly 620-subject first cohort. The later analysis used no new phenotypic data to find candidate immune exposures, relying instead on TCR beta sequences and their occurrence across donors. The number of donors typed differed by locus, with about 629-640 for A, B, C, DRB1 and DQB1, roughly 550 for DQA1, nearly 610 for DPA1, and around 460 for DPB1. The aim of the study was to test whether cataloging public T cell receptors could identify signatures of past pathogen exposure. The genetic ancestry cluster associated with self-reported Caucasian donors included 80% to 90% of the roughly 400 genotyped donors. To study patterns of TCR occurrence, a later analysis re-analyzed previously published TCR beta repertoires from 700 or so donors and added high-resolution HLA genotyping. Both class I and class II loci were covered by HLA typing, at four-digit resolution. About five DR-DQ haplotypes were handled as single units for association and clustering because linkage in the cohort was strong. Using immunosequencing, the study profiled T cell repertoires from 550 to 750 subjects and related those repertoires to cytomegalovirus serostatus. In an earlier analysis of several hundred of the donors, high-throughput TCR beta sequencing was used to judge whether each TCR beta V gene segment behaved as functional or pseudogenic. High-throughput TCR immunosequencing, statistical association of individual TCRs with disease status, and machine learning were combined to predict cytomegalovirus infection status. About 280 gigabases of sequencing data and tens of millions of unique TCR sequences were included in an early release covering 500 to 750 HLA-typed donors. On average, around 240,000 unique TCR beta nucleotide sequences were sequenced per donor among a few hundred genotyped donors of the cohort, with about 17% of those sequences being non-productive. Every repertoire in the discovery cohort had been generated on one and the same sequencing platform. Results the study describes overall, beyond this receptor: A cluster of highly shared sequence variants was judged likely to be a technical artifact of the sequencing pipeline. Broadly in line with IMGT annotations, most TCR beta V segments showed up in productive rearrangements about 90% or about 30% of the time in an earlier analysis of 587 of the donors. According to a later analysis, TCR association rates differed among HLA loci, with DRB1 alleles showing the most associated TCRs and HLA-C alleles showing the fewest. Because counts were too low, some 17 rarely observed V segments, including chromosome 9 orphons, were excluded from the earlier analysis of 500 to 700 of the donors. This cohort had only TCR beta chains sequenced, and the lack of alpha or paired-chain data limited which features could be detected. Linkage disequilibrium might explain the correlated functional status among segregating V segments, but an unknown experimental factor could not be excluded. When HLA alleles, especially DR and DQ, strongly co-occurred, attributing TCR associations to individual alleles was difficult. A few of the identified cytomegalovirus-associated TCR beta chains were confirmed in vitro to be specific for cytomegalovirus antigens. Most CMV-associated TCR beta chains appeared to be HLA-restricted in a later analysis, and the HLA associations seemed to be driven largely by CMV exposure. According to the authors, the approach could potentially be generalized to other disease states and immunological phenotypes. In the study, 150 to 200 TCR beta chains were listed as associated with cytomegalovirus. At a false discovery rate of 0.05, a later analysis linked about 16,000 TCR beta sequences to specific HLA alleles. Because the 87-base-pair reads could not distinguish some IMGT-functional V segments, including TRBV6-2 and TRBV6-3, those segments were excluded. V-gene and J-gene trimming of TCR beta chains was associated with a missense DCLRE1C variant in a later genetic analysis, and the association was replicated in an independent cohort. In a later analysis, several top co-occurrence clusters were reported to appear linked to parvovirus B19, influenza, CMV and Epstein-Barr virus. Presence/absence analyses assumed roughly uniform sequencing depth across donors, an assumption that may not hold. Most TCR sequences were observed very rarely across donors, whereas some public TCRs were present in many individuals. In a later analysis, HLA-associated TCR beta chains were found to be more clonally expanded and to have lower generation probabilities than equally common non-associated chains. A further reported finding was that TCR beta sequences accurately predicted the HLA-A and HLA-B alleles for most subjects in the first cohort. Cytomegalovirus status was reported to be diagnosed by the classifier with high specificity and sensitivity in both the original and validation cohorts. HLA typing was unavailable for some donors at each locus, so association tests used only the typed subset. For the cohort, immune exposure information was limited to CMV serostatus. A later genetic analysis reported fewer N-insertions in productive TCRs among donors in an Asian-associated ancestry cluster than the 666-donor mean.

Reading from cysteine to phenylalanine, the CDR3 counts 15 amino acids. Only the CDR3 region is kept as DNA, spanning 45 bases read in frame from base 1. The germline V gene encodes CDR1 SGHRS and CDR2 YFSETQ. In total, around 600 healthy bone marrow donors made up the cohort. At the time of sampling, every cohort member was nominally healthy, though immune exposures that went unrecorded were likely present. Of the 700 or so cohort members, approximately 290 had a positive CMV serostatus and 352 had a negative one, while no CMV serostatus was recorded for the donor. Every donor gave a peripheral blood sample, and the peripheral blood mononuclear cells from that sample were used for TCR beta sequencing. Genomic DNA was extracted from the blood cell samples with the Qiagen DNeasy Blood Extraction Kit. The library was prepared using the immunoSEQ multiplex PCR assay. For the multiplex PCR, a mixture combining 60 forward primers for TCR Vbeta segments and 13 reverse primers for TCR Jbeta segments was used. The CDR3 region of rearranged TCR beta genes was amplified from genomic DNA by a multiplex PCR assay. The amplified TCR beta libraries were sequenced on the Illumina HiSeq System as 87-base-pair reads. The study's own analysis went as follows. A later analysis counted about 80 million unique TCR beta chains across the roughly 700 repertoires, and 9.5 million to 11 million of these chains were shared by at least two donors. Raw reads were error-corrected and collapsed into unique sequences with a nearest-neighbor algorithm that merged closely related sequences to remove PCR and sequencing errors. Alignment of CDR3 sequences to IMGT reference sequences was used to assign V, D and J gene segments. Each retained sequence needed at least a six-nucleotide match to both a V gene segment and a J gene segment. A rearrangement counted as productive if the CDR3 had no stop codons and remained in frame with V and J, and every other rearrangement counted as non-productive. Following IMGT convention, CDR3 was defined as the stretch from the second conserved V-encoded cysteine to the conserved J-encoded phenylalanine. The earlier analysis of roughly 590 of the donors excluded sequences that lacked an unambiguous match to a single V gene segment. An earlier analysis of 587 of the donors classified V segments as functional when productive rearrangements were above 56.7% and as segregating when the standard deviation between donors was above 5%. To diagnose cytomegalovirus status from the catalog of TCR beta chain sequences, a statistical classification framework was built. In a later analysis, TCR nucleotide sequences were compared against IMGT/GENE-DB human TR gene sequences so that V and J genes could be assigned. The TCRdist pipeline was used in a later analysis to assign CDR3 sequences and most-parsimonious VDJ recombination scenarios. In a later analysis, each TCR beta chain was defined by its CDR3 amino acid sequence together with its V-gene family, and reads lacking a unique V-gene family were excluded. In a later analysis, 450 to 600 highly shared, low-generation-probability nucleotide sequences were removed to address suspected cross-contamination and a sequencing artifact. In a later analysis, a clonal expansion index was calculated for each public chain from normalized within-repertoire ranks of inferred template counts. In a later analysis, generation probabilities were computed with a VDJ recombination model fitted to out-of-frame rearrangements, and the resulting probabilities were checked against IGoR. Hypergeometric tests were used in a later analysis to score TCR-TCR, TCR-HLA and TCR-CMV co-occurrence, with a repertoire-size bias correction applied to the TCR pairs. In a later analysis, false discovery rates were estimated by permuting HLA or CMV assignments 20 times. A later analysis grouped co-occurring TCRs with DBSCAN, adding TCRdist sequence similarity when clustering within HLA-allele-positive subsets. Repertoires with fewer than 30,000 or more than 120,000 public chains were left out of co-occurrence clustering, as were five repertoires with anomalous nucleotide sharing. TCRdb retrieved this table from immuneACCESS and kept in-frame rearrangements only. Not all clones are present; in checked studies, unresolved V genes account for under half, and no reason is known for the remainder. For V, J and clone size, that table is used; D and trimming come from the DNA. In all, the sample holds roughly 58,000 clones, and 83% of those were seen once. The ten largest clones represent 1.6% of the sample.

Note on this clone: What antigen it recognizes has not been identified. The sample holds no much larger clone one base away, and base qualities are not on file.

The TCR was taken from a human donor in good health. The sample comprised PBMCs. The receptor chain draws on TRBV5-1 and TRBJ2-5, and the D gene may be TRBD1, 6 bases matching. The J call may not be correct, given that the DNA end is closer to TRBJ2-7. Here is the DNA: TGCGCCAGCAGCGATACAGGGACCCCAGGACTCGAGCAGTACTTC. Translation gives CASSDTGTPGLEQYF.